Following are 13 T cell receptor beta chains from one sample sequenced in a study of blood T cell repertoires in COVID-19. Here immunoSEQ multiplex PCR was the method, and the copy in TCRdb shows in-frame clones only, minus some. The sample carries tens of thousands of clones, 70% to 85% recorded once. The sample was peripheral blood. These receptors were taken from an older man with COVID-19, enrolled during active disease.

V is TRBV9 and J is TRBJ2-5; maybe TRBD1 (6 bases). Germline-derived CDR1 and CDR2 are SGDLS and YYNGEE. Deletions cut 0 bases from V and 3 bases from J, with 12 bases between. The CDR3 covers 15 residues. The CDR3, as DNA: TGTGCCAGCAGCGTAGCTACAGGGCCAAAAGAGACCCAGTACTTC. It translates to CASSVATGPKETQYF.

The chain recombines TRBV19 with TRBJ1-5; D not resolved. Trimming took off 6 bases at V and 4 bases at J, with 10 bases between the two ends. Germline assignment: CDR1 LNHDA and CDR2 SQIVND (reference sequence). The CDR3 runs to 13 residues. The CDR3 coding sequence is TGTGCCAGTAGGGTAGCCGGGAATCAGCCCCAGCATTTT. Translated: CASRVAGNQPQHF.

This chain joins TRBV5-1 and TRBJ1-2, with a weak D call TRBD1 (5 bases). The V end lost 4 bases, the J end lost 0 bases, and 13 bases lay between the germline ends. Per the germline V gene, CDR1 is SGHRS and CDR2 is YFSETQ. This CDR3 spans 15 amino acids. The chain's CDR3 is CASSPGLPPNYGYTF. In DNA, the CDR3 is TGCGCCAGCAGCCCGGGACTGCCCCCTAACTATGGCTACACCTTC.

This chain uses TRBV2 with TRBJ2-2, with 10 positions matching TRBD1. The CDR3 loop spans 16 amino acids. After removal of 11 bases from V and 6 bases from J, the junction contained 15 bases not matched to a gene. CDR1 is SNHLY and CDR2 is FYNNEI in the germline V gene. DNA for the CDR3: TGTGCCGCTAGACAGGGGGCAAGTGGGGAGGCCGGGGAGCTGTTTTTT. Translation: CAARQGASGEAGELFF.

V gene TRBV18 combines with J gene TRBJ2-1; 10 bases map to TRBD2. Germline V gene lookup returns CDR1 KGHSH and CDR2 LQKENI. Trimming at V came to 4 bases and at J to 9 bases, leaving 9 bases not matched to a gene. This CDR3 region has 15 residues. The CDR3 DNA reads TGTGCCAGCTCACTAGGTAGCGGGGGGCCTCTTGAGCAGTTCTTC. Amino acids: CASSLGSGGPLEQFF.

This chain uses TRBV11-2 with TRBJ2-4, with TRBD2 matching over 8 bases. Germline CDR1 and CDR2: SGHAT and FQNNGV. The CDR3 totals 19 residues. V trimming: 1 base; J trimming: 3 bases; junction bases outside the gene matches: 14. CDR3 residues: CASSLGGGGSPLRKNIQYF. The CDR3 nucleotides read TGTGCCAGCAGCTTAGGGGGCGGGGGGTCCCCTTTGCGCAAAAACATTCAGTACTTC.

The chain links TRBV2 to TRBJ1-4; 8 nucleotides agree with TRBD1. V shed 3 bases and J 5 bases; nucleotides not matched to a gene: 11. The CDR3 spans 17 residues. Germline CDR1 is SNHLY and CDR2 is FYNNEI. The DNA for the CDR3 is TGTGCCAGCAGTGATTTCACCTACAGGGGGGGCAATGAAAAACTGTTTTTT. It is translated as CASSDFTYRGGNEKLFF.

The V and J genes are TRBV27 and TRBJ2-2, with TRBD2 matching over 10 bases. CDR3 length: 15 amino acids. The trim removed 7 bases at V and 3 bases at J, leaving 5 bases unmatched. Germline V gene lookup returns CDR1 MNHEY and CDR2 SMNVEV (reference sequence). CDR3 DNA: TGTGCCAGCACTAAAGCGGGAGGGTACACCGGGGAGCTGTTTTTT. It encodes CASTKAGGYTGELFF.

This chain joins TRBV28 and TRBJ2-7, with 8 nucleotides matching TRBD2. This CDR3 is built from 15 residues. V gave up 6 bases and J gave up 5 bases; unmatched junction bases: 12. Germline V lookup: CDR1 MDHEN, CDR2 SYDVKM. The CDR3 DNA reads as TGTGCCAGCAGGCTACAGAGGGCGGGAGGTGACGAGCAGTACTTC. As protein: CASRLQRAGGDEQYF.

This clone occurred a few times. The chain has TRBV11-2 and TRBJ1-6, with D possibly TRBD1 on 5 matching bases. There are 17 residues in the CDR3. V shed 1 base and J shed 0 bases, with 10 bases lying between them. The germline CDR1 and CDR2 sequences are SGHAT and FQNNGV. The CDR3 nucleotides are TGTGCCAGCAGCTTAGGGCAGGGCCTCTCCTATAATTCACCCCTCCACTTT. Translation gives CASSLGQGLSYNSPLHF.

This chain uses TRBV7-9 with TRBJ2-3; 8 nucleotides agree with TRBD2. V was pared by 1 base and J by 2 bases, with 5 bases of the junction left unmatched. Germline V lookup: CDR1 SEHNR, CDR2 FQNEAQ (reference sequence). The CDR3 consists of 16 residues. CDR3 sequence: CASSLGLAGYTDTQYF. Written as DNA, the CDR3 is TGTGCCAGCAGCTTAGGCCTAGCGGGCTACACAGATACGCAGTATTTT.

This clone was seen once. This chain uses TRBV7-8 with TRBJ2-5; weak D call: TRBD1 (6 bases). Trimming removed 1 base at V and 5 bases at J, with 8 bases between. Germline V gene data show CDR1 as SGHVS and CDR2 as FQNEAQ. This CDR3 spans 13 amino acids. The CDR3 spells CASSLDRDETQYF. DNA of the CDR3: TGTGCCAGCAGCTTAGACAGGGACGAGACCCAGTACTTC. Based on the CDR3 plus reference TRBV7-8 and TRBJ2-5, the full variable domain is GAGVSQSPRYKVAKRGQDVALRCDPISGHVSLFWYQQALGQGPEFLTYFQNEAQLDKSGLPSDRFFAERPEGSVSTLKIQRTQQEDSAVYLCASSLDRDETQYFGPGTRLLVL.

The chain couples TRBV7-2 to TRBJ1-1; D is undetermined. Germline V gives CDR1 SGHTA, CDR2 FQGNSA. Trimming took 4 bases from V and 5 from J, leaving 11 bases between them. The CDR3 consists of 13 residues. The CDR3 DNA reads TGTGCCAGCAGCTCTAGCCTTTATACTGAAGCTTTCTTT. Protein product: CASSSSLYTEAFF.